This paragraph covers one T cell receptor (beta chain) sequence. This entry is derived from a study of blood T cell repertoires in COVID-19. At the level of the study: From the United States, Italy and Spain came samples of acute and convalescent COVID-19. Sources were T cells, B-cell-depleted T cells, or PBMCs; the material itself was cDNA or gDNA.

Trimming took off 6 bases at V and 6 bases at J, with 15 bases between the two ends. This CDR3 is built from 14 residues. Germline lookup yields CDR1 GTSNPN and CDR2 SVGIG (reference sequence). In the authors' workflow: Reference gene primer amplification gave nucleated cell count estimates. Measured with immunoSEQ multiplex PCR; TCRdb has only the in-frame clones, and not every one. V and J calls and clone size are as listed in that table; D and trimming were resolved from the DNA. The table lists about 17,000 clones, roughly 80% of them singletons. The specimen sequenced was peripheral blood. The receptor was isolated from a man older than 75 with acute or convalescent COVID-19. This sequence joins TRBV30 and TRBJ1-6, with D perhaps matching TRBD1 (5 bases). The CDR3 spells CACPLQGINSPLHF. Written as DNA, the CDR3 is TGTGCCTGCCCGTTGCAGGGTATTAATTCACCCCTCCACTTT. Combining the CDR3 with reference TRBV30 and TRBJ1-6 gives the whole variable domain SQTIHQWPATLVQPVGSPLSLECTVEGTSNPNLYWYRQAAGRGLQLLFYSVGIGQISSEVPQNLSASRPQDRQFILSSKKLLLSDSGFYLCACPLQGINSPLHFGNGTRLTVT.